This T cell receptor beta chain emerged from a study of Ad26.COV2.S vaccination and SARS-CoV-2 variants. Study information: Ad26.COV2.S given intramuscularly, once or twice 56 days apart.

Some clones are missing from TCRdb's copy, which holds only in-frame ones; the method was immunoSEQ multiplex PCR. Of a few hundred thousand clones in the sample, roughly 80% were seen once. V shed 1 base and J shed 3 bases, with 22 bases lying between them. Germline V lookup: CDR1 WNHNN, CDR2 SYGVQD (reference sequence). This CDR3 has 19 amino acids. Treatment of the sample: around 19 received Ad26.COV2.S at low or high dose, single or two shots; 5 received placebo; per-sample allocation not given. Day 63 after the first injection of vaccine or placebo was the sampling time. An adult donor aged 18-55 years was enrolled in Boston. Findings and caveats of the study: Recipients of either vaccine or placebo displayed similar breadth of non-spike TCRs. Substantial response breadth was reportedly seen for spike-specific CD8+ and CD4+ T cells after vaccination.

Notes on this clone: Its matching antigen is unknown.

The sequence was obtained from a person aged 18-65 years who received the Ad26.COV2.S COVID-19 vaccine or a placebo. This sequence joins TRBV10-1 and TRBJ2-1; D may match TRBD1 or TRBD2 (5 bases each). The sample consisted of peripheral blood, taken in a trial of Ad26.COV2.S vaccine versus placebo. CDR3: CASSEYVGHLDCGYNEQFF. The CDR3 DNA reads as TGCGCCAGCAGTGAGTACGTCGGACACTTGGACTGTGGCTACAATGAGCAGTTCTTC.